Listed below are T cell receptor beta chains from one sample, sequenced in a study of shared clonotypes between healthy human individuals. Measured with immunoSEQ multiplex PCR; TCRdb has only the in-frame clones, and not every one. The sample records hundreds of thousands of clones, just over 95% being singletons. The specimen sequenced was naive CD8+ T cells sorted from blood. All receptors come from a man younger than 40 in good health. Both conserved end residues are part of each CDR3. D genes are given only for firm matches. A clone size is listed for some rows: how often the clone was seen (once, few, many), or a class if it is expanded.

J: TRBJ2-7
V: TRBV27
size: once
D: -
DNA: TGTGCCAGCAGTTTAGACTCCTACGAGCAGTACTTC
CDR3: CASSLDSYEQYF

J: TRBJ2-1
V: TRBV4-3
size: -
D: -
DNA: TGCGCCAGCAGCCAAGAACGGAGCACCTACAATGAGCAGTTCTTC
CDR3: CASSQERSTYNEQFF

J: TRBJ2-5
V: TRBV7-9
size: -
D: -
DNA: TGTGCCAGCAGCTTAGACAGAGAAGAGACCCAGTACTTC
CDR3: CASSLDREETQYF

J: TRBJ2-1
V: TRBV13
size: -
D: -
DNA: TGTGCCAGCAGCCCCCAGACGAGAAGCTCCTACAATGAGCAGTTCTTC
CDR3: CASSPQTRSSYNEQFF

J: TRBJ2-3
V: TRBV7-3
size: -
D: -
DNA: TGTGCCAGCAGCTTAGCGAACCAAGATACGCAGTATTTT
CDR3: CASSLANQDTQYF

J: TRBJ1-4
V: TRBV9
size: -
D: -
DNA: TGTGCCAGCAGCGCCGGGACTGCTAATGAAAAACTGTTTTTT
CDR3: CASSAGTANEKLFF

J: TRBJ2-2
V: TRBV7-9
size: -
D: TRBD2
DNA: TGTGCCAGCAGCCAAACCGGGACTAGCGGCACCGGGGAGCTGTTTTTT
CDR3: CASSQTGTSGTGELFF

J: TRBJ2-2
V: TRBV29-1
size: -
D: -
DNA: TGCAGCGTTGAAGGGGGGACGGACACCGGGGAGCTGTTTTTT
CDR3: CSVEGGTDTGELFF

J: TRBJ2-3
V: TRBV7-8
size: -
D: TRBD2
DNA: TGTGCCAGCAGCATGAGACCCTACGGGACTAGCTCCTTCCCGTTCCCCACAGATACGCAGTATTTT
CDR3: CASSMRPYGTSSFPFPTDTQYF

J: TRBJ2-3
V: TRBV2
size: -
D: -
DNA: TGTGCCAGCAGTGAACCCCACGAGGACCCTCGCACAGATACGCAGTATTTT
CDR3: CASSEPHEDPRTDTQYF

J: TRBJ2-1
V: TRBV15
size: once
D: -
DNA: TGTGCCACCAGCACGAGGGGATCCTACAATGAGCAGTTCTTC
CDR3: CATSTRGSYNEQFF

J: TRBJ2-3
V: TRBV19
size: -
D: -
DNA: TGTGCCAGTAGTATTACAGGGTCGGCAGATACGCAGTATTTT
CDR3: CASSITGSADTQYF

J: TRBJ2-1
V: TRBV27
size: -
D: TRBD1
DNA: TGTGCCAGCAGTACGCCCGGGACAGGGCGTAATGAGCAGTTCTTC
CDR3: CASSTPGTGRNEQFF

J: TRBJ2-5
V: TRBV9
size: -
D: -
DNA: TGTGCCAGCAGCGTGACAGGAGCGGGGGAGACCCAGTACTTC
CDR3: CASSVTGAGETQYF

J: TRBJ1-5
V: TRBV27
size: -
D: -
DNA: TGTGCCAGCAGTCACGGACAATTTAGCAATCAGCCCCAGCATTTT
CDR3: CASSHGQFSNQPQHF

J: TRBJ2-1
V: TRBV11-2
size: -
D: -
DNA: TGTGCCAGCAGCCTCCTATTTTTTAAGGACAATGAGCAGTTCTTC
CDR3: CASSLLFFKDNEQFF

J: TRBJ1-4
V: TRBV27
size: -
D: TRBD1
DNA: TGTGCCAGCAGTTTATACCCGGGACAGGGGGCTGTGATTAATGAAAAACTGTTTTTT
CDR3: CASSLYPGQGAVINEKLFF

J: TRBJ2-1
V: TRBV11-2
size: -
D: -
DNA: TGTGCCAGCAGCACCCTAGCGAGAGTCTACAATGAGCAGTTCTTC
CDR3: CASSTLARVYNEQFF

J: TRBJ2-1
V: TRBV13
size: -
D: TRBD2
DNA: TGTGCCAGCAGCCATAGCGGGAGTTTTCCCCGTGAGCAGTTCTTC
CDR3: CASSHSGSFPREQFF

J: TRBJ2-1
V: TRBV5-1
size: -
D: TRBD2
DNA: TGCGCCAGCAGCCCGGGACTAGCGGGAGTTTGGGTCTACAATGAGCAGTTCTTC
CDR3: CASSPGLAGVWVYNEQFF

J: TRBJ1-4
V: TRBV7-9
size: -
D: -
DNA: TGTGCCAGCAGCTTTTTCGGCGCAACTAATGAAAAACTGTTTTTT
CDR3: CASSFFGATNEKLFF

J: TRBJ2-1
V: TRBV4-3
size: -
D: TRBD2
DNA: TGCGCCAGCAGCCACGGGACTAGCGGGAGCTATGAGCAGTTCTTC
CDR3: CASSHGTSGSYEQFF

J: TRBJ2-3
V: TRBV4-1
size: -
D: -
DNA: TGCGCCAGCAGCCAAGAACATCAGGGTAGAAGCACAGATACGCAGTATTTT
CDR3: CASSQEHQGRSTDTQYF

J: TRBJ2-7
V: TRBV5-6
size: -
D: -
DNA: TGTGCCAGCAGCTTGGCTGTCGAGCAGTACTTC
CDR3: CASSLAVEQYF

J: TRBJ2-7
V: TRBV28
size: -
D: -
DNA: TGTGCCAGCAGTTCTCCCTACGAGCAGTACTTC
CDR3: CASSSPYEQYF

J: TRBJ2-7
V: TRBV29-1
size: -
D: -
DNA: TGCAGCGTGGTGGGTGGAACAGGGTTCTACGAGCAGTACTTC
CDR3: CSVVGGTGFYEQYF

J: TRBJ2-2
V: TRBV28
size: once
D: -
DNA: TGTGCCAGCAGTTTATGGCCCAGGGATACCGGGGAGCTGTTTTTT
CDR3: CASSLWPRDTGELFF

J: TRBJ2-7
V: TRBV4-3
size: once
D: TRBD2
DNA: TGCGCCAGCAGCCAAGGGATAGGGACTAGCGGGACTAGCTACGAGCAGTACTTC
CDR3: CASSQGIGTSGTSYEQYF

J: TRBJ2-7
V: TRBV25-1
size: -
D: TRBD1
DNA: TGTGCCAGCAGTGATAGCTCCGGGACAGGGGATAGCGAGCAGTACTTC
CDR3: CASSDSSGTGDSEQYF